The 31 T cell receptor beta chains below were found in one sample sequenced in a study of blood T cell repertoires in COVID-19. Generated by immunoSEQ multiplex PCR, the TCRdb table keeps only in-frame clones and is missing some. The sample yields 50,000 to 60,000 clones, about nine tenths seen once. The source material was peripheral blood. Receptors originate from a man aged 55 to 70 with acute or convalescent COVID-19.

The chain joins TRBV18 to TRBJ1-5; a possible D gene is TRBD1 (5 bases). Trimming shortened V by 0 bases and J by 5 bases, and 14 bases separated the two germline ends. CDR1 KGHSH and CDR2 LQKENI come from the germline V gene. This CDR3 has 16 amino acids. The CDR3 DNA follows: TGTGCCAGCTCACCACCTGGGAGGGGAGGTGATCAGCCCCAGCATTTT. It specifies CASSPPGRGGDQPQHF. Variable domain in full (rest from reference TRBV18 and TRBJ1-5): NAGVMQNPRHLVRRRGQEARLRCSPMKGHSHVYWYRQLPEEGLKFMVYLQKENIIDESGMPKERFSAEFPKEGPSILRIQQVVRGDSAAYFCASSPPGRGGDQPQHFGDGTRLSIL.

This chain links TRBV3-1 (or the pseudogene TRBV3-2) with TRBJ2-1, with TRBD2 matching over 7 bases. With 1 base clipped from V and 3 bases from J, the junction kept 6 bases outside the gene matches. Looked up from germline, CDR1 is LGHDT and CDR2 is YNNKEL (reference sequence). The CDR3 runs 16 residues. CDR3 sequence: CASSQGMPGGYNEQFF. The CDR3 coding sequence is TGTGCCAGCAGCCAAGGAATGCCGGGGGGCTACAATGAGCAGTTCTTC.

V and J are TRBV9 and TRBJ1-1; no definite D call. This CDR3 contains 14 residues. V was clipped by 5 bases and J by 1 base, with 12 bases between them. Germline V gives CDR1 SGDLS, CDR2 YYNGEE. The CDR3 coding sequence is TGTGCCAGCAGAAAGGGAGTTACGAACACTGAAGCTTTCTTT. Protein sequence: CASRKGVTNTEAFF.

The chain links TRBV15 to TRBJ1-3, with a tentative D call TRBD1 (6 bases). Germline V gene lookup returns CDR1 LNHNV and CDR2 YYDKDF (reference sequence). V was cut by 0 bases and J by 0 bases, with 12 bases left in between. The CDR3 has 17 amino acids. The CDR3, as DNA: TGTGCCACCAGCAGAGATATCGGACAGTTCTCTGGAAACACCATATATTTT. The encoded protein is CATSRDIGQFSGNTIYF. The variable domain in full, with the rest retrieved from reference TRBV15 and TRBJ1-3, is DAMVIQNPRYQVTQFGKPVTLSCSQTLNHNVMYWYQQKSSQAPKLLFHYYDKDFNNEADTPDNFQSRRPNTSFCFLDIRSPGLGDTAMYLCATSRDIGQFSGNTIYFGEGSWLTVV.

The V and J genes are TRBV5-1 and TRBJ1-1; D gene ambiguous. The CDR3 spans 13 residues. Germline V lookup: CDR1 SGHRS, CDR2 YFSETQ. Trimming pared 0 bases from V and 4 bases from J, leaving 7 bases between. The CDR3 bases are TGCGCCAGCAGCTTGGAAGCATCCACTGAAGCTTTCTTT. This sequence encodes CASSLEASTEAFF.

The V call is TRBV18, the J call TRBJ1-3; D is possibly TRBD1 (5 bases). V lost 2 bases, J lost 5 bases, and 16 bases lay in between. Per germline, CDR1 KGHSH and CDR2 LQKENI. This CDR3 region has 16 residues. The CDR3 spells CASSPSGQGARNTIYF. CDR3 nucleotide sequence: TGTGCCAGCTCACCATCTGGTCAAGGGGCCCGAAACACCATATATTTT.

The chain is built from TRBV6-1 and TRBJ2-3; perhaps TRBD1 as D (6 bases). The germline gives CDR1 MNHNS, CDR2 SASEGT. V shed 2 bases and J shed 3 bases, with 15 bases lying between them. This CDR3 has 16 residues. The CDR3 is CASSERWGPGTDTQYF. CDR3 nucleotides: TGTGCCAGCAGTGAAAGGTGGGGGCCGGGAACAGATACGCAGTATTTT.

The CDR3 here is CASSGQGDEQYF. Here the CDR3 DNA reads TGTGCCAGCAGCGGCCAGGGGGACGAGCAGTACTTC. The rearrangement joins TRBV7-9 to TRBJ2-7; 7 bases are a match to TRBD1. The CDR3 consists of 12 residues. J was trimmed by 5 bases and V by 5 bases; bases with no gene match: 3. Germline V gives CDR1 SEHNR, CDR2 FQNEAQ (reference sequence).

The chain employs TRBV12-3 or TRBV12-4 and TRBJ1-5; TRBD1 aligns across 8 bases. The CDR3 runs to 13 residues. The V gene end was trimmed by 4 bases and the J gene end by 5 bases; junction bases not matched to a gene: 1. The CDR3 nucleotides are TGTGCCAGCAGTTACAGGGGGGATCAGCCCCAGCATTTT. Translation: CASSYRGDQPQHF.

The V call is TRBV7-2, the J call TRBJ2-5; tentatively, D is TRBD1 (5 bases). Germline V gives CDR1 SGHTA, CDR2 FQGNSA. CDR3 size: 14 residues. Trimming left V 4 bases short and J 5 bases short, with 14 bases between. For the CDR3, the DNA is TGTGCCAGCAGCTCACGCCCAGGGCCTGAGACCCAGTACTTC. This encodes CASSSRPGPETQYF.

The chain links TRBV6-6 to TRBJ1-6; D is unresolved. Germline V gene lookup returns CDR1 MNHNY and CDR2 SVGAGI (reference sequence). Trimming cost V 4 bases and J 5 bases, with 15 bases left between them. This CDR3 is built from 16 residues. The CDR3 loop is CASSFQTPWDNSPLHF. The CDR3 nucleotides are TGTGCCAGCAGTTTCCAGACTCCCTGGGATAATTCACCCCTCCACTTT.

The chain links TRBV5-4 to TRBJ1-1; 9 bases align to TRBD1. Trimming removed 0 bases from V and 0 bases from J; junction bases left unmatched: 3. CDR1 SGHNT and CDR2 YYREEE come from the germline V gene (reference sequence). The CDR3 contains 16 residues. Here the CDR3 DNA reads TGTGCCAGCAGCTTGGTACAGGGGGCACTGAACACTGAAGCTTTCTTT. Its protein is CASSLVQGALNTEAFF.

V is TRBV2 and J is TRBJ1-4; a weak D match, TRBD1 (5 bases). The V end lost 0 bases, the J end lost 0 bases, and 11 bases lay between the germline ends. CDR1 and CDR2 (germline): SNHLY, FYNNEI. The CDR3 loop spans 17 amino acids. The CDR3 nucleotides read TGTGCCAGCAGTGAAGCTTCGGGGACTGCAACTAATGAAAAACTGTTTTTT. It translates to CASSEASGTATNEKLFF.

The chain is built from TRBV10-3 and TRBJ1-1; TRBD1 agrees at 12 bases. V trimming: 4 bases; J trimming: 2 bases; junction bases outside the gene matches: 11. The CDR3 length is 18 residues. Germline values: CDR1 ENHRY, CDR2 SYGVKD. CDR3 bases: TGTGCCATCAGTGCCGAGTTCCGGGACAGGGGGCGAAACACTGAAGCTTTCTTT. This sequence encodes CAISAEFRDRGRNTEAFF.

This clone showed up just once. The genes are TRBV24-1 and TRBJ1-2; maybe TRBD1 (6 bases). V was pared by 4 bases and J by 6 bases, with 11 bases between. Germline CDR1 reads KGHDR; CDR2 reads SFDVKD. The CDR3 loop spans 13 amino acids. The CDR3 reads CATSDRTDDGYTF. The DNA for the CDR3 is TGTGCCACCAGTGACCGGACAGACGATGGCTACACCTTC.

This clone has a handful of counts. The chain carries TRBV25-1 and TRBJ1-1; tentatively, D is TRBD1 (5 bases). Germline V gene lookup returns CDR1 MGHDK and CDR2 SYGVNS. Trimming stripped 5 bases from V and 8 bases from J, with 15 bases between. This CDR3 is 13 amino acids long. The CDR3 DNA reads as TGTGCCAGCAGTCTCGTACGGGGGAGCGAAGCTTTCTTT. This translates into CASSLVRGSEAFF.

The CDR3 region is CASSGQRAKNIQYF. For the CDR3, the DNA is TGTGCCAGCAGCGGACAGAGGGCCAAAAACATTCAGTACTTC. The chain links TRBV5-6 to TRBJ2-4, with D possibly TRBD1 on 6 matching bases. Germline V gives CDR1 SGHDT, CDR2 YYEEEE. The CDR3 sequence is 14 residues long. Trimming pared 4 bases from V and 1 base from J, leaving 9 bases between.

V gene TRBV9 combines with J gene TRBJ2-7; 8 bases fit TRBD2. The CDR3 covers 14 residues. Germline CDR1 is SGDLS and CDR2 is YYNGEE. Germline trimming cut 0 bases from V and 6 bases from J; bases unmatched to any gene: 5. CDR3: CASSVDKRGPEQYF. CDR3 DNA: TGTGCCAGCAGCGTAGATAAGCGGGGGCCCGAGCAGTACTTC.

The chain joins TRBV27 to TRBJ1-6, with D perhaps matching TRBD1 (5 bases). Trimming pared 5 bases from V and 7 bases from J, leaving 18 bases between. CDR1 MNHEY and CDR2 SMNVEV come from the germline V gene (reference sequence). This CDR3 has 16 residues. The CDR3 region is CASSTFLLRVNSPLHF. The CDR3 DNA follows: TGTGCCAGCAGTACCTTTCTACTCAGGGTGAATTCACCCCTCCACTTT.

This clone was seen once. The genes are TRBV27 and TRBJ2-2; 8 bases match TRBD1. The CDR3 is 17 amino acids. CDR1 MNHEY and CDR2 SMNVEV come from the germline V gene (reference sequence). The V and J ends lost 8 bases and 4 bases, in that order; junction bases with no gene match: 15. The CDR3 DNA reads as TGTGCCAGCGGGCACCGGTACAGGGGGACTTCCACCGGGGAGCTGTTTTTT. The encoded protein is CASGHRYRGTSTGELFF.

This clone appeared once. The chain uses TRBV9 and TRBJ1-2, with 9 bases lining up with TRBD1. Trimming at V came to 3 bases and at J to 3 bases, leaving 21 bases not matched to a gene. The germline CDR1 and CDR2 sequences are SGDLS and YYNGEE. The CDR3 runs to 20 residues. CDR3 in amino acids: CASSALTAGDRASKYYGYTF. DNA for the CDR3: TGTGCCAGCAGCGCCCTCACAGCGGGGGACAGGGCTTCAAAGTACTATGGCTACACCTTC.

The CDR3 spells CASSEDGNTEAFF. DNA of the CDR3: TGTGCCAGCAGTGAAGACGGGAACACTGAAGCTTTCTTT. The V call is TRBV2, the J call TRBJ1-1; no definite D call. V was trimmed by 1 base and J by 1 base, leaving 4 bases between them. The CDR3 spans 13 residues. Germline values: CDR1 SNHLY, CDR2 FYNNEI.

The CDR3 DNA reads as TGTGCCAGCAGCCCTGGGACAGGGCCGTTCCTCTATGGCTACACCTTC. Its translation is CASSPGTGPFLYGYTF. The rearrangement links TRBV5-6 to TRBJ1-2; TRBD1 matches 9 bases. Per the germline V gene, CDR1 is SGHDT and CDR2 is YYEEEE. The CDR3 consists of 16 residues. V lost 4 bases, J lost 4 bases, and 11 bases stayed unmatched.

The chain combines TRBV7-8 with TRBJ1-2; D uncertain. Germline V gene sequence: CDR1 SGHVS, CDR2 FQNEAQ. V lost 2 bases, J lost 4 bases, and 8 bases lay in between. This CDR3 spans 13 amino acids. CDR3 protein: CASSLMDSYGYTF. CDR3 nucleotide sequence: TGTGCCAGCAGCTTAATGGACTCCTATGGCTACACCTTC.

The rearrangement uses TRBV24-1 and TRBJ1-5; TRBD1 might be the D (5 bases). This CDR3 spans 15 amino acids. Trimming stripped 5 bases from V and 0 bases from J, with 10 bases between. Germline values: CDR1 KGHDR, CDR2 SFDVKD. The CDR3 reads CATSGGTNSNQPQHF. CDR3 nucleotide sequence: TGTGCCACCAGTGGGGGGACTAATAGCAATCAGCCCCAGCATTTT.

The genes are TRBV6-2 or TRBV6-3 and TRBJ2-7; 7 bases map to TRBD1. Germline CDR1 and CDR2: MNHEY and SVGEGT. The CDR3 has 16 residues. The junction had 13 bases not matched to a gene; V was cut back by 5 bases and J by 3 bases. CDR3: CASSTLSGGSVYEQYF. Here the CDR3 DNA reads TGTGCCAGCAGTACCCTCTCAGGGGGTAGCGTCTACGAGCAGTACTTC.

This sequence joins TRBV7-2 and TRBJ1-2; a possible D gene is TRBD1 (6 bases). Trimming took 5 bases from V and 4 from J, leaving 14 bases between them. The CDR3 contains 14 residues. CDR1 and CDR2 (germline): SGHTA, FQGNSA. The chain's CDR3 is CASSPGVSSYGYTF. DNA for the CDR3: TGTGCCAGCAGCCCAGGGGTTTCCAGCTATGGCTACACCTTC.

The chain has TRBV12-5 and TRBJ2-1; D unclear. CDR1 and CDR2 from the germline V gene are LGHNT and FRNRAP. The V and J ends lost 5 bases and 1 base respectively, with 15 bases between them. The CDR3 spans 16 residues. The CDR3 sequence is CASGRGSSGSYNEQFF. The CDR3 region has the DNA TGTGCTAGTGGTAGAGGATCCTCCGGATCCTACAATGAGCAGTTCTTC.

The CDR3 loop reads CASSPPRSGGSYGYTF. DNA for the CDR3: TGTGCCAGCTCACCACCGCGATCAGGGGGTAGCTATGGCTACACCTTC. The chain links TRBV18 to TRBJ1-2; 7 nucleotides line up with TRBD1. This CDR3 has 16 residues. The junction had 8 bases not matched to a gene; V was cut back by 0 bases and J by 4 bases. Per germline, CDR1 KGHSH and CDR2 LQKENI. Looking up the rest from reference TRBV18 and TRBJ1-2 gives the full variable domain: NAGVMQNPRHLVRRRGQEARLRCSPMKGHSHVYWYRQLPEEGLKFMVYLQKENIIDESGMPKERFSAEFPKEGPSILRIQQVVRGDSAAYFCASSPPRSGGSYGYTFGSGTRLTVV.

This clone was detected only a few times. The V gene is TRBV24-1, the J gene TRBJ2-5, with 10 positions matching TRBD1. CDR3 length equals 16 residues. The junction had 4 bases not matched to a gene; V was cut back by 3 bases and J by 1 base. In germline, CDR1 is KGHDR, CDR2 SFDVKD. This CDR3 is CATSDIRDRGQETQYF. The CDR3 DNA follows: TGTGCCACCAGTGATATCCGGGACAGGGGCCAAGAGACCCAGTACTTC.

The chain joins TRBV7-9 to TRBJ1-3; D remains unclear. The V end was cut by 6 bases, the J end by 0 bases, with 18 bases between. The CDR3 loop spans 17 amino acids. Germline values: CDR1 SEHNR, CDR2 FQNEAQ (reference sequence). Here the CDR3 DNA reads TGTGCCAGCAGTCTTGCCGGCTCAGGCTACTCTGGAAACACCATATATTTT. Translated: CASSLAGSGYSGNTIYF.